A single sample is the source of the 2 T cell receptor beta chains below, sequenced in a study of OX40 agonist ivuxolimab in advanced cancers. Only in-frame clones appear in the TCRdb table, and some are missing; sequencing was by immunoSEQ multiplex PCR. The table shows around 72,000 clones, with 80% to 90% occurring only once. The sequenced sample was CD4+ or CD8+ T cells sorted from blood, obtained in a trial of the OX40 agonist ivuxolimab. Receptors originate from an adult with an advanced solid tumor such as melanoma, head and neck, liver or kidney cancer.

The chain joins TRBV4-1 to TRBJ1-1, with D maybe TRBD1 (6 bases). The CDR3 sequence is 17 residues long. V lost 1 base to trimming and J lost 0 bases, with 15 bases between them. The germline V gene has CDR1 MGHRA and CDR2 YSYEKL. The CDR3 sequence: CASSQGARGYMNTEAFF. CDR3 sequence (DNA): TGCGCCAGCAGCCAAGGGGCCAGGGGATATATGAACACTGAAGCTTTCTTT.

The chain uses TRBV5-1 and TRBJ2-7; 11 positions match TRBD1. V trimming: 0 bases; J trimming: 5 bases; junction bases outside the gene matches: 1. CDR3 size: 14 residues. Germline assignment: CDR1 SGHRS and CDR2 YFSETQ. CDR3 nucleotides: TGCGCCAGCAGCTTGGGGGACAGGGGGAACGAGCAGTACTTC. Protein product: CASSLGDRGNEQYF.